This entry lists 25 T cell receptor beta chains sequenced from one sample in a study of multiple sclerosis patients with progressive multifocal leukoencephalopathy. The data were produced by immunoSEQ multiplex PCR, yet TCRdb's version contains in-frame clones alone and is incomplete. The data hold tens of thousands of clones, with approximately 85% observed a single time. Time point in this sample: time of PML onset. Source: PBMCs, taken from a patient treated with natalizumab. These TCRs come from a woman aged 30 to 39 with progressive multifocal leukoencephalopathy.

The chain joins TRBV6-5 to TRBJ1-1, with D unclear. V lost 0 bases and J lost 5, with 10 bases in between. Germline CDR1 and CDR2: MNHEY and SVGAGI. CDR3 length: 14 amino acids. As DNA, the CDR3 is TGTGCCAGCAGTTACTCGGTGGGTACGACTGAAGCTTTCTTT. This translates into CASSYSVGTTEAFF.

This clone came up a few times. This chain joins TRBV5-8 and TRBJ2-5, with 8 positions matching TRBD1. The V gene end was trimmed by 4 bases and the J gene end by 0 bases; junction bases not matched to a gene: 5. Per germline, CDR1 SGHTS and CDR2 YDEGEE. This CDR3 is 15 amino acids long. The CDR3 protein is CASSGWTGHQETQYF. The CDR3 region has the DNA TGTGCCAGCAGCGGATGGACAGGGCACCAAGAGACCCAGTACTTC.

The chain recombines TRBV29-1 with TRBJ1-1, with D unresolved. The germline V gene encodes CDR1 SQVTM and CDR2 ANQGSEA. The CDR3 extends over 12 amino acids. V lost 4 bases and J lost 4, with 10 bases in between. CDR3 in amino acids: CSVGGGGTEAFF. CDR3 nucleotide sequence: TGCAGCGTTGGTGGAGGTGGCACTGAAGCTTTCTTT. Based on the CDR3 plus reference TRBV29-1 and TRBJ1-1, the full variable domain is SAVISQKPSRDICQRGTSLTIQCQVDSQVTMMFWYRQQPGQSLTLIATANQGSEATYESGFVIDKFPISRPNLTFSTLTVSNMSPEDSSIYLCSVGGGGTEAFFGQGTRLTVV.

The chain is built from TRBV9 and TRBJ2-1, with 7 nucleotides matching TRBD2. V was pared by 0 bases and J by 3 bases, with 6 bases of the junction left unmatched. This CDR3 has 16 amino acids. Germline V gene lookup returns CDR1 SGDLS and CDR2 YYNGEE. The CDR3, as DNA: TGTGCCAGCAGCGTAGCCGACGGGAGGAACTACAATGAGCAGTTCTTC. Protein sequence: CASSVADGRNYNEQFF.

The chain is built from TRBV29-1 and TRBJ2-1; TRBD2 matches 8 bases. After removal of 4 bases from V and 9 bases from J, the junction contained 8 bases not matched to a gene. The germline V gene has CDR1 SQVTM and CDR2 ANQGSEA. The CDR3 contains 13 residues. The CDR3 coding sequence is TGCAGCGTTGCAGCGGGGGAAGACAGTGAGCAGTTCTTC. It encodes CSVAAGEDSEQFF.

This clone showed up just a few times. The chain has TRBV12-1 and TRBJ2-5; TRBD1 is the table's D call and was not checked against the DNA. TRBV12-1 is a pseudogene. This CDR3 has 14 amino acids. In nucleotides, the CDR3 is TGTGCCAGCAGCTTGGATGACAGGCAAGAGACCCAGTACTTC. Translation gives CASSLDDRQETQYF.

The sample holds one count of this clone. The rearrangement uses TRBV11-2 and TRBJ2-7, with D uncertain. V lost 1 base, J lost 6 bases, and 13 bases lay in between. In germline, CDR1 is SGHAT, CDR2 FQNNGV. The CDR3 totals 14 residues. This chain's CDR3 is CASSLALLSTEQYF. Written as DNA, the CDR3 is TGTGCCAGCAGCTTAGCCCTTTTATCTACCGAGCAGTACTTC.

This clone was detected once. The chain couples TRBV19 to TRBJ2-7; D unresolved. Germline V gene lookup returns CDR1 LNHDA and CDR2 SQIVND (reference sequence). Trimming left V 3 bases short and J 3 bases short, with 12 bases between. The CDR3 spans 14 residues. The CDR3, as DNA: TGTGCCAGTAGTATTGGTAACTACCTCTACGAGCAGTACTTC. This encodes CASSIGNYLYEQYF.

The rearrangement links TRBV2 to TRBJ2-3; D is tentatively TRBD1 or TRBD2 (6 bases each). CDR1 is SNHLY and CDR2 is FYNNEI in the germline V gene. Deletions cut 10 bases from V and 5 bases from J, with 22 bases between. The CDR3 is 15 residues long. CDR3 sequence: CATLLGGGQKDTQYF. CDR3 sequence (DNA): TGTGCCACTCTCTTAGGTGGGGGGCAGAAAGATACGCAGTATTTT.

The CDR3 DNA reads as TGTGCCAGCAGCTCGGGTGGACTAGCGGGGCACAATGAGCAGTTCTTC. Its translation: CASSSGGLAGHNEQFF. The gene calls are TRBV11-3 and TRBJ2-1; 12 bases are a match to TRBD2. V gave up 4 bases and J gave up 5 bases; unmatched junction bases: 6. Germline CDR1 reads SGHNT; CDR2 reads YENEEA. This CDR3 has 16 amino acids.

This clone has more than one count but fewer than ten. The chain has TRBV4-2 and TRBJ2-5, with D possibly TRBD2 on 7 matching bases. Germline CDR1 LGHNA, CDR2 YNFKEQ. The CDR3 consists of 12 residues. V was trimmed by 8 bases and J by 3 bases, leaving 10 bases between them. DNA of the CDR3: TGTGCCAGCGAGGGGGGGGAAGAGACCCAGTACTTC. Its protein is CASEGGEETQYF.

The chain joins TRBV30 to TRBJ2-7, with 8 bases identical to TRBD2. CDR3 size: 14 residues. The junction had 5 bases not matched to a gene; V was cut back by 3 bases and J by 1 base. Germline values: CDR1 GTSNPN, CDR2 SVGIG (reference sequence). The CDR3 spells CAWRVSGGSYEQYF. The CDR3 bases are TGTGCCTGGAGAGTGAGCGGGGGTTCCTACGAGCAGTACTTC.

This clone occurred once. CDR3: CAWNFPSPNTEAFF. The DNA of the CDR3 is TGTGCCTGGAATTTTCCTTCCCCGAACACTGAAGCTTTCTTT. The rearrangement uses TRBV30 and TRBJ1-1; D unclear. There are 14 residues in the CDR3. The germline gives CDR1 GTSNPN, CDR2 SVGIG (reference sequence). With 4 bases removed from V and 1 base from J, the gap between germline ends came to 13 bases.

In this sample, this clone turned up once. CDR3 nucleotides: TGTGCCAGCAATACGCTAATTCGACGCGAGCAGTACTTC. Its translation: CASNTLIRREQYF. This chain connects TRBV28 to TRBJ2-7; D ambiguous. There are 13 residues in the CDR3. Germline V gives CDR1 MDHEN, CDR2 SYDVKM. The ends were cut back, 7 bases at V and 6 bases at J, with 16 bases in the middle. Supplemented by reference TRBV28 and TRBJ2-7, the full variable domain reads DVKVTQSSRYLVKRTGEKVFLECVQDMDHENMFWYRQDPGLGLRLIYFSYDVKMKEKGDIPEGYSVSREKKERFSLILESASTNQTSMYLCASNTLIRREQYFGPGTRLTVT.

This clone was detected once. The rearrangement links TRBV5-6 to TRBJ2-1; tentative D call: TRBD2 (7 bases). The germline V gene encodes CDR1 SGHDT and CDR2 YYEEEE. The CDR3 covers 16 residues. With 4 bases removed from V and 10 bases from J, the gap between germline ends came to 24 bases. The CDR3 coding sequence is TGTGCCAGCAGCCCCCCGCGGGGGCGGGGGCCTAAGGAGCAGTTCTTC. Amino acids: CASSPPRGRGPKEQFF.

The V call is TRBV15, the J call TRBJ2-5; no definite D call. Germline lookup yields CDR1 LNHNV and CDR2 YYDKDF (reference sequence). CDR3 length: 14 residues. The V and J ends lost 0 bases and 1 base respectively, with 6 bases between them. The CDR3 nucleotides are TGTGCCACCAGCAGAGATAGGACCCAAGAGACCCAGTACTTC. Translating it yields CATSRDRTQETQYF. The complete variable domain, with remaining parts taken from reference TRBV15 and TRBJ2-5, reads DAMVIQNPRYQVTQFGKPVTLSCSQTLNHNVMYWYQQKSSQAPKLLFHYYDKDFNNEADTPDNFQSRRPNTSFCFLDIRSPGLGDTAMYLCATSRDRTQETQYFGPGTRLLVL.

This rearrangement joins TRBV5-1 to TRBJ2-7, with D possibly TRBD1 on 6 matching bases. The CDR3 runs 13 residues. Germline V gives CDR1 SGHRS, CDR2 YFSETQ. V was cut by 3 bases and J by 2 bases, with 9 bases left in between. The CDR3 DNA follows: TGCGCCAGCAGCTGGGACAAAGCCTACGAGCAGTACTTC. This sequence encodes CASSWDKAYEQYF.

This sequence joins TRBV4-1 and TRBJ2-7; D is perhaps TRBD2 (6 bases). CDR3 length equals 19 residues. Germline V gene lookup returns CDR1 MGHRA and CDR2 YSYEKL. V lost 4 bases to trimming and J lost 5 bases, with 30 bases between them. The CDR3 region is CASSPQSPSTGTWLDEQYF. DNA for the CDR3: TGCGCCAGCAGCCCCCAGAGCCCATCAACCGGGACTTGGCTCGACGAGCAGTACTTC.

The chain joins TRBV5-5 to TRBJ1-1, with D possibly TRBD1 on 6 matching bases. Trimming shortened V by 4 bases and J by 0 bases, and 10 bases separated the two germline ends. The CDR3 sequence is 14 residues long. CDR1 and CDR2 from the germline V gene are SGHKS and YYEKEE (reference sequence). This chain's CDR3 is CASSPDRMNTEAFF. The CDR3 coding sequence is TGTGCCAGCAGCCCAGACAGGATGAACACTGAAGCTTTCTTT. Together with reference TRBV5-5 and TRBJ1-1, the CDR3 gives the full variable domain: DAGVTQSPTHLIKTRGQQVTLRCSPISGHKSVSWYQQVLGQGPQFIFQYYEKEERGRGNFPDRFSARQFPNYSSELNVNALLLGDSALYLCASSPDRMNTEAFFGQGTRLTVV.

This rearrangement joins TRBV27 to TRBJ1-1; 7 nucleotides match TRBD1. The germline gives CDR1 MNHEY, CDR2 SMNVEV (reference sequence). Losses at the gene ends were 6 bases for V and 4 bases for J; bases not matched to a gene: 11. The CDR3 covers 15 residues. CDR3 amino acids: CASSLLGGLGTEAFF. The CDR3 DNA reads as TGTGCCAGCAGCTTGTTAGGGGGCCTGGGCACTGAAGCTTTCTTT.

This chain joins TRBV29-1 and TRBJ2-5; 7 bases are a match to TRBD1. After removal of 0 bases from V and 5 bases from J, the junction contained 9 bases not matched to a gene. Germline values: CDR1 SQVTM, CDR2 ANQGSEA. The CDR3 covers 15 residues. The CDR3 loop is CSVEDQRGRSETQYF. CDR3 coding DNA: TGCAGCGTTGAAGATCAAAGGGGGCGATCGGAGACCCAGTACTTC.

V is TRBV5-1 and J is TRBJ2-5; no firm D call. V lost 4 bases, J lost 5 bases, and 6 bases lay in between. The CDR3 totals 11 residues. Per the germline V gene, CDR1 is SGHRS and CDR2 is YFSETQ. CDR3 sequence (DNA): TGCGCCAGCAGCGTGAGGGAGACCCAGTACTTC. It translates to CASSVRETQYF. Full variable domain (outside the CDR3, taken from reference TRBV5-1 and TRBJ2-5): KAGVTQTPRYLIKTRGQQVTLSCSPISGHRSVSWYQQTPGQGLQFLFEYFSETQRNKGNFPGRFSGRQFSNSRSEMNVSTLELGDSALYLCASSVRETQYFGPGTRLLVL.

V gene TRBV5-4 combines with J gene TRBJ2-7; 8 bases agree with TRBD1. This CDR3 spans 15 amino acids. The J segment lost 5 bases and the V segment lost 4 bases, leaving 11 bases of the junction unmatched. Germline assignment: CDR1 SGHNT and CDR2 YYREEE (reference sequence). The CDR3 region is CASSHTTGDGDEQYF. For the CDR3, the DNA is TGTGCCAGCAGCCATACGACAGGGGATGGCGACGAGCAGTACTTC.

The chain employs TRBV10-1 and TRBJ2-7, with D perhaps being TRBD1 or TRBD2 (5 bases each). V lost 6 bases and J lost 0, with 18 bases in between. CDR3 length: 16 amino acids. The V gene's germline CDR1 is WNHNN and CDR2 SYGVQD (reference sequence). DNA for the CDR3: TGCGCCAGCAGCCCCGGGACCGAAACCCTCTCCTACGAGCAGTACTTC. This gives the protein CASSPGTETLSYEQYF.

The chain joins TRBV19 to TRBJ2-5; weak D call: TRBD1 (5 bases). V was shortened by 6 bases and J by 5 bases, with 16 bases between the two germline ends. Germline V gene data show CDR1 as LNHDA and CDR2 as SQIVND (reference sequence). This CDR3 is built from 14 residues. For the CDR3, the DNA is TGTGCCAGTAGGGCCAGGGTCTCCCGGGAGACCCAGTACTTC. It encodes CASRARVSRETQYF.